This record covers a single TCR beta chain. These data belong to a study of blood T cell repertoires in COVID-19. Study at large: From the United States, Italy and Spain came samples of acute and convalescent COVID-19.

In the source study's methods: Amplified reference gene primers provided the basis for estimating nucleated cell counts. Sequenced by immunoSEQ multiplex PCR; TCRdb stores in-frame clones only, minus some. The DNA gave D and trimming, while V, J and clone size come from that table. The data show around 100,000 clones, 85% to 90% seen once. V lost 5 bases to trimming and J lost 1 base; unmatched junction nucleotides: 2. From germline, CDR1 is SGHTA and CDR2 FQGNSA. The CDR3 sequence is 14 residues long. This clonotype was sampled from a human donor in a cohort sampled during active COVID-19. V is TRBV7-2 and J is TRBJ2-3, with 8 nucleotides matching TRBD2. The sequenced sample was peripheral blood. As DNA, the CDR3 is TGTGCCAGCAGCCAAGCGGGGGGCACAGATACGCAGTATTTT. This sequence encodes CASSQAGGTDTQYF.